This T cell receptor beta chain stems from a study of beta chain features in type 1 diabetes. General study results and limits: For TCRB rearrangement, an influence of HLA type remained unresolved here. TCRB CDR3s from Type 1 diabetes patients were moderately but significantly shorter in all four CD4+ subsets. Patients with type 1 diabetes carried fewer insertions and had more deletions at their VDJ junctions.

Purities over 98% were achieved in all sorted populations. cDNA synthesis used the whole RNA isolate, giving expressed TCRB sequences. TCRdb's table, derived via immunoSEQ multiplex PCR, lists solely in-frame clones and lacks some. Of fewer than 400,000 clones in the sample, approximately 9.9% were seen once. As to this clone: Antigen unknown.

The sequence was collected from a man aged 25-40 years with type 1 diabetes. Material for sequencing was central memory CD4+ T cells from blood.

DNA for the CDR3: TGTGCCTGGAACCGGGACAGGGGCTACGAGCAGTACTTC. It translates to CAWNRDRGYEQYF. V is TRBV30 and J is TRBJ2-7; 10 nucleotides agree with TRBD1. The trim removed 4 bases at V and 3 bases at J, leaving 3 bases unmatched. This CDR3 has 13 amino acids. From germline, CDR1 is GTSNPN and CDR2 SVGIG (reference sequence).